The clone carrying this T cell receptor (beta chain) was detected once. Sequencing of TCR beta was performed on blood CD8+ and CD4+ T cells. TEMRA cells were enriched by FACS, while CD8+ and CD4+ T cells were obtained through a negative isolation that was performed magnetically. The data stem from a study of CD8 T cells in Susac syndrome. RNA totalling about 0.5 to 1 ug underwent reverse transcription with random hexamers. One entry per CDR3 protein, called by TCRdb with MiXCR from the immunoSEQ multiplex PCR reads. The data hold about 29,000 distinct CDR3 sequences, with around 95% observed a single time. Deletions cut 2 bases from V and 5 bases from J, with 13 bases between. CDR1 and CDR2 (germline): SGHRS, YFSETQ. The CDR3 runs to 14 residues.

V and J are TRBV5-1 and TRBJ1-1; D is uncertain. This sequence originates from a human donor in good health. The sequencing sample was made of CD8+ T cells from PBMCs. The CDR3 is CASSFRQSKTEAFF. The CDR3 DNA sequence: TGCGCCAGCAGCTTTCGTCAGTCCAAGACTGAAGCTTTCTTT.